Sequencing of this T cell receptor (beta chain) was carried out in a study of regulatory T cells in long-lasting Graves disease. Study summary: Over 5 years of antithyroid drugs plus positive TSH receptor antibodies defined persistent Graves' disease. Points from the study as a whole: There were preferences for TRBV28, TRBJ1-2 and TRBJ2-5 in persistent disease.

Trimming removed 0 bases at V and 3 bases at J, with 16 bases between. Germline CDR1 and CDR2: SGHKS and YYEKEE (reference sequence). The CDR3 is 16 residues long. Libraries of TCR beta came from iRepertoire HTBI primers plus Arm-PCR of CDR3 regions. Per the authors' pipeline: Samples revealed fewer than 65 TRBV and roughly 15 TRBJ segments. MiXCR, applied by TCRdb to the multiplex PCR reads, yields one record per CDR3 protein. TCRdb's processing, not the authors', yielded these V and J calls. This sample has 450,000 or so distinct CDR3 sequences; 20% occur once, and the top ten carry roughly 8%. As for time point: persistent/refractory GD, antithyroid drugs over 5 years with positive TRAb. With RNA extracted from PBMCs as input, the TCR library was made. Tubes containing EDTA received approximately 9 milliliters of drawn peripheral blood. In the case of this clonotype: Its antigen is not identified.

The material was peripheral blood mononuclear cells (PBMCs), obtained when the disease was refractory, from a patient treated with antithyroid drugs. V is TRBV5-5 and J is TRBJ2-7; the D gene could be TRBD1 or TRBD2 (5 bases each). The sequence was collected from a female donor with Graves disease. DNA for the CDR3: TGTGCCAGCAGCTTGGCCTACCAGTTGGGGGACTACGAGCAGTACTTC. This gives the protein CASSLAYQLGDYEQYF.